The 29 T cell receptor beta chains below all came from one sample that was sequenced in a study of glioma-infiltrating T cells. The iRepertoire nested amplicon-rescue multiplex PCR amplified TCR alpha and beta CDR3s from RNA. Using its own MiXCR run on the multiplex PCR reads, TCRdb lists one record per CDR3 protein. The sample includes about 140,000 distinct CDR3 sequences, 35% to 50% of them seen just once. The sequencing input was glioma tissue, nonneoplastic brain tissue, or PBMCs (not recorded which). The source of these receptors is a human donor with low-grade glioma or glioblastoma, undergoing nonglioma brain surgery, or in good health (not recorded which).

V and J are TRBV20-1 and TRBJ2-7; 12 bases map to TRBD1. Germline V gene lookup returns CDR1 DFQATT and CDR2 SNEGSKA (reference sequence). The CDR3 spans 15 residues. Trimming removed 3 bases from V and 5 bases from J; junction bases left unmatched: 8. CDR3 protein: CSARVGTGGDHEQYF. In nucleotides, the CDR3 is TGCAGTGCTAGGGTGGGGACAGGGGGCGACCACGAGCAGTACTTC.

The rearrangement uses TRBV29-1 and TRBJ1-3, with unresolved D. Germline V lookup: CDR1 SQVTM, CDR2 ANQGSEA. The CDR3 is 15 residues long. V lost 4 bases, J lost 3 bases, and 16 bases lay in between. In DNA, the CDR3 is TGCAGCGTTGCGTCCGACAACGCCGGTGGAAACACCATATATTTT. Translating it yields CSVASDNAGGNTIYF.

This chain uses TRBV12-3 or TRBV12-4 with TRBJ2-5; D is uncertain. Deletions cut 6 bases from V and 7 bases from J, with 15 bases between. This CDR3 contains 13 residues. The CDR3 is CASRDQMKATQYF. In DNA form, the CDR3 reads TGTGCCAGCAGGGATCAGATGAAGGCGACCCAGTACTTC.

The gene calls are TRBV27 and TRBJ2-1, with 8 bases matching TRBD2. Germline values: CDR1 MNHEY, CDR2 SMNVEV (reference sequence). The CDR3 length is 15 residues. V dropped 11 bases and J dropped 6; count of bases not matched to a gene: 15. The CDR3 DNA follows: TGTGCCGCAGGCACTAGCGGCATACCATCCAATGAGCAGTTCTTC. Protein: CAAGTSGIPSNEQFF.

V is TRBV25-1 and J is TRBJ1-1; 7 bases are a match to TRBD1. The germline gives CDR1 MGHDK, CDR2 SYGVNS. This CDR3 contains 15 residues. V dropped 2 bases and J dropped 6; count of bases not matched to a gene: 9. Here the CDR3 reads CASSEDRQGVPEAFF. As DNA, the CDR3 is TGTGCCAGCAGTGAAGATCGCCAGGGGGTTCCTGAAGCTTTCTTT.

The rearrangement links TRBV6-2 or TRBV6-3 to TRBJ2-1; D possibly corresponds to TRBD2 (6 bases). The CDR3 totals 14 residues. V was pared by 5 bases and J by 6 bases, with 14 bases between. The germline CDR1 and CDR2 sequences are MNHEY and SVGEGT. CDR3 amino acids: CASSRNRETNEQFF. The DNA for the CDR3 is TGTGCCAGCAGTAGAAACCGGGAGACCAATGAGCAGTTCTTC.

This chain connects TRBV27 to TRBJ1-1; D is perhaps TRBD1 (6 bases). CDR1 MNHEY and CDR2 SMNVEV come from the germline V gene (reference sequence). V was cut by 6 bases and J by 6 bases, with 11 bases left in between. The CDR3 loop spans 12 amino acids. The CDR3 reads CASRQGSAEAFF. The CDR3 nucleotides are TGTGCCAGCAGACAGGGTTCCGCTGAAGCTTTCTTT.

This clonotype was seen a single time. The junction differs from germline at one of its ends, possibly a read error. The V gene is TRBV28, the J gene TRBJ1-5; 9 positions agree with TRBD1. CDR1 MDHEN and CDR2 SYDVKM come from the germline V gene. This CDR3 is built from 16 residues. The CDR3 is CASSPSTGTGNQLQHF. The CDR3 DNA is TGTGCCAGCAGTCCCTCGACCGGGACAGGGAATCAGCTCCAGCATTTT.

The chain has TRBV4-3 and TRBJ2-3; 9 bases match TRBD2. CDR1 is LGHNA and CDR2 is YSLEER in the germline V gene. This CDR3 region has 14 residues. Trimming removed 1 base from V and 5 bases from J; junction bases left unmatched: 1. CDR3 DNA: TGCGCCAGCAGCCAAGGCGGGGGGGAAGATACGCAGTATTTT. Protein product: CASSQGGGEDTQYF.

This clonotype was counted once. A much larger clone sits a single nucleotide away, making a read error possible. The chain carries TRBV27 and TRBJ2-1, with no clear D. With 5 bases removed from V and 9 bases from J, the gap between germline ends came to 17 bases. CDR1 is MNHEY, CDR2 SMNVEV, per germline (reference sequence). CDR3 length: 14 amino acids. Written as DNA, the CDR3 is TGTGCCAGCAGTCCCTCGACGGAGTGGAGTGAGCAGTTCTTC. Its protein product is CASSPSTEWSEQFF.

The chain joins TRBV20-1 to TRBJ2-7; 9 nucleotides agree with TRBD1. The CDR3 has 12 amino acids. CDR1 is DFQATT, CDR2 SNEGSKA, per germline (reference sequence). V lost 7 bases and J lost 6; bases outside the gene matches: 7. The CDR3 here is CSENRGLSEQYF. DNA for the CDR3: TGCAGTGAAAACAGGGGGCTCAGCGAGCAGTACTTC.

There are many counts of this clonotype. One end of the junction does not line up with germline, which may come from a read error. The chain couples TRBV6-2 or TRBV6-3 to TRBJ2-7; D is unclear. The CDR3 sequence is 11 residues long. Germline V gene sequence: CDR1 MNHEY, CDR2 SVGEGT. In nucleotides, the CDR3 is TGTGCCAGCAGGTACTTTTACGAGCAGTACTTC. Protein product: CASRYFYEQYF.

This clonotype was counted only a few times. The CDR3 loop reads CASSLNRGNQPQHF. CDR3 bases: TGTGCCAGCAGTTTGAACAGGGGAAATCAGCCCCAGCATTTT. The chain combines TRBV27 with TRBJ1-5, with 7 bases matching TRBD1. The CDR3 length is 14 residues. V lost 3 bases and J lost 4; bases outside the gene matches: 3. From germline, CDR1 is MNHEY and CDR2 SMNVEV (reference sequence).

Worth noting for this clonotype: A much more abundant neighbour one base away suggests this may be a read error. This rearrangement joins TRBV20-1 to TRBJ1-2; D may be TRBD1 (5 bases). The germline CDR1 and CDR2 sequences are DFQATT and SNEGSKA (reference sequence). The V and J ends lost 8 bases and 1 base respectively, with 14 bases between them. CDR3 length equals 13 residues. The chain's CDR3 is CSTEGDFNYGYTF. The CDR3 DNA reads TGCAGTACAGAAGGGGACTTTAACTATGGCTACACCTTC.

This clonotype turned up a few times. The CDR3 DNA is TGTGCCACCAGTGATTTTGGAGGGTACAATGAGCAGTTCTTC. This sequence encodes CATSDFGGYNEQFF. The genes are TRBV24-1 and TRBJ2-1; a weak D match, TRBD2 (6 bases). In germline, CDR1 is KGHDR, CDR2 SFDVKD. The CDR3 has 14 residues. V dropped 1 base and J dropped 4 bases, with 7 bases sitting between them.

The chain joins TRBV4-1 to TRBJ2-5; D is perhaps TRBD1 (5 bases). The CDR3 is 15 residues long. The germline V gene encodes CDR1 MGHRA and CDR2 YSYEKL. V shed 1 base and J shed 5 bases, with 14 bases lying between them. The CDR3: CASSQGTRAGETQYF. The CDR3 coding sequence is TGCGCCAGCAGCCAAGGGACCAGGGCAGGGGAGACCCAGTACTTC.

The V call is TRBV7-3, the J call TRBJ2-7; D possibly uses TRBD1 or TRBD2 (5 bases each). The CDR3 spans 15 residues. Germline V CDR1 and CDR2: SGHTA, FQGTGA. Trimming removed 5 bases at V and 4 bases at J, with 18 bases between. CDR3 nucleotides: TGTGCCAGCAGCCCAAACGGGGACGGCCTGTACGAGCAGTACTTC. Translated: CASSPNGDGLYEQYF.

The rearrangement links TRBV4-2 to TRBJ2-3; 10 bases are shared with TRBD2. Losses at the gene ends were 4 bases for V and 4 bases for J; bases not matched to a gene: 8. The V gene's germline CDR1 is LGHNA and CDR2 YNFKEQ. This CDR3 spans 16 amino acids. CDR3 DNA sequence: TGTGCCAGCAGCCCTGCTAGCGGGAGTATTGCAGATACGCAGTATTTT. Translating it yields CASSPASGSIADTQYF.

This clonotype was recorded a few times. The rearrangement uses TRBV6-1 and TRBJ2-2; 9 bases align to TRBD1. V shed 0 bases and J 2 bases; nucleotides not matched to a gene: 1. Germline-derived CDR1 and CDR2 are MNHNS and SASEGT. The CDR3 has 16 amino acids. CDR3: CASSEAGQGNTGELFF. Here the CDR3 DNA reads TGTGCCAGCAGTGAAGCGGGACAGGGAAACACCGGGGAGCTGTTTTTT.

This clonotype has only a few counts. V usage is TRBV7-8 and J usage is TRBJ2-1; D is ambiguous. Trimming cost V 1 base and J 9 bases, with 10 bases left between them. The CDR3 runs 13 residues. The germline V gene has CDR1 SGHVS and CDR2 FQNEAQ. CDR3 loop: CASSLESSTEQFF. The CDR3 coding sequence is TGTGCCAGCAGCTTAGAATCTTCGACTGAGCAGTTCTTC.

This clonotype was counted at least ten times. The rearrangement uses TRBV3-1 and TRBJ2-3; D ambiguous. The germline CDR1 and CDR2 sequences are LGHDT and YNNKEL (reference sequence). The CDR3 loop spans 15 amino acids. The V and J ends lost 0 bases and 1 base respectively, with 8 bases between them. CDR3 nucleotides: TGTGCCAGCAGCCAAGATATCGCTGGCACAGATACGCAGTATTTT. It is translated as CASSQDIAGTDTQYF.

The rearrangement uses TRBV4-1 and TRBJ2-1; 7 bases are a match to TRBD2. The CDR3 runs to 15 residues. The V segment lost 0 bases and the J segment 4 bases; nucleotides outside the gene matches: 3. The germline V gene encodes CDR1 MGHRA and CDR2 YSYEKL. The CDR3 is CASSQELAEYNEQFF. CDR3 bases: TGCGCCAGCAGCCAAGAGCTAGCGGAGTACAATGAGCAGTTCTTC.

This clonotype was detected ten times or more. V gene TRBV6-1 combines with J gene TRBJ2-1; 9 nucleotides line up with TRBD1. The V and J ends lost 7 bases and 3 bases, in that order; junction bases with no gene match: 10. In germline, CDR1 is MNHNS, CDR2 SASEGT. The CDR3 spans 16 residues. CDR3 protein: CASNWSTGQGYNEQFF. The DNA for the CDR3 is TGTGCCAGCAATTGGTCAACGGGACAGGGCTACAATGAGCAGTTCTTC.

The rearrangement joins TRBV4-3 to TRBJ1-2; D is perhaps TRBD1 (6 bases). The CDR3 is 15 amino acids. CDR1 and CDR2 (germline): LGHNA, YSLEER. The V end lost 4 bases, the J end lost 1 base, and 13 bases lay between the germline ends. The CDR3, as DNA: TGCGCCAGCAGCCTCGAAGACAGGAATAACTATGGCTACACCTTC. This encodes CASSLEDRNNYGYTF.

The chain links TRBV7-9 to TRBJ1-1; unclear D gene. CDR3 size: 12 residues. Trimming shortened V by 1 base and J by 10 bases, and 10 bases separated the two germline ends. CDR1 and CDR2 from the germline V gene are SEHNR and FQNEAQ (reference sequence). The CDR3 is CASSLGGSSAFF. CDR3 sequence (DNA): TGTGCCAGCAGCTTAGGTGGCAGTTCAGCTTTCTTT.

This sequence joins TRBV25-1 and TRBJ2-3, with 8 bases lining up with TRBD2. Germline V gene data show CDR1 as MGHDK and CDR2 as SYGVNS. The CDR3 contains 15 residues. V trimming: 3 bases; J trimming: 5 bases; junction bases outside the gene matches: 7. CDR3 DNA sequence: TGTGCCAGCAGTGAGAGCGGGGGAGGGAAAGATACGCAGTATTTT. Protein product: CASSESGGGKDTQYF.

The genes are TRBV4-2 and TRBJ2-7, with 11 bases matching TRBD2. V lost 0 bases, J lost 2 bases, and 3 bases stayed unmatched. The length of the CDR3 is 16 residues. Germline loops: CDR1 LGHNA, CDR2 YNFKEQ. CDR3 nucleotides: TGTGCCAGCAGCCAAGACACTAGCGGGGGAACCTACGAGCAGTACTTC. It specifies CASSQDTSGGTYEQYF.

The gene calls are TRBV7-8 and TRBJ1-2, with D perhaps TRBD1 (5 bases). V lost 4 bases to trimming and J lost 2 bases, with 11 bases between them. The CDR3 covers 14 residues. CDR1 is SGHVS, CDR2 FQNEAQ, per germline. DNA for the CDR3: TGTGCCAGCAGCTCAGGGCCGAGGAACTATGGCTACACCTTC. It codes for CASSSGPRNYGYTF.

This clonotype was detected only a few times. The chain carries TRBV2 and TRBJ2-4, with 9 bases identical to TRBD1. The V gene's germline CDR1 is SNHLY and CDR2 FYNNEI. The CDR3 consists of 14 residues. The junction had 5 bases not matched to a gene; V was cut back by 4 bases and J by 7 bases. The CDR3 bases are TGTGCCAGCAGTGGACAGGGGGAACGGAACATTCAGTACTTC. Its translation is CASSGQGERNIQYF.